A single T cell receptor (beta chain) is shown here with its context. Its cognate antigen is unknown. CDR1 and CDR2 from the germline V gene are MDHEN and SYDVKM. This CDR3 is built from 16 residues. V was shortened by 3 bases and J by 0 bases, with 12 bases between the two germline ends. The sample is drawn from a study of follicular helper T cells after annual influenza vaccination. In the study overall: Blood was drawn on days 0, 7 and 28 after vaccination. Study observations and caveats: Day 7 ICOS+CD38+ clones were most often found later in ICOS-CD38- cTfh cells.

Measured with immunoSEQ multiplex PCR; TCRdb has only the in-frame clones, and not every one. The data contain a few thousand clones, roughly 82% of them singletons. The time point was: 2014-2015 season, 7 days after vaccination. This clonotype originated in an adult who received the influenza vaccine. V and J are TRBV28 and TRBJ1-5; D is unclear. This material consisted of CXCR5- memory CD4+ T cells sorted from blood, taken 7 days after influenza vaccination. In DNA form, the CDR3 reads TGTGCCAGCAGTTTGTACGGTCAGGCTAGCAATCAGCCCCAGCATTTT. It is translated as CASSLYGQASNQPQHF.